This TCR beta chain was captured in a study of cytomegalovirus exposure and HLA in healthy donors. Clones were sequenced by immunoSEQ multiplex PCR, and TCRdb holds only the in-frame ones, with some missing. The sample contains 90,000 to 130,000 clones, about 94% of which appear only once. Per germline, CDR1 LGHNA and CDR2 YSLEER. Trimming cost V 0 bases and J 4 bases; bases outside gene matches: 7. The CDR3 loop spans 17 amino acids. As for this clone: What it recognizes is unknown.

Whole-study results and caveats: Altogether, 160 or so TCR beta chains were recorded as cytomegalovirus-associated. According to reports, the classifier identified cytomegalovirus status with high specificity and sensitivity. Through in vitro validation, a few CMV-associated chains were shown to be specific for CMV antigens.

The rearrangement uses TRBV4-3 and TRBJ2-2, with 8 bases matching TRBD2. Sequencing input: PBMCs. The clonotype was recovered from a woman in her late teens or twenties in good health and CMV-seronegative. The CDR3 DNA is TGCGCCAGCAGCCAAGAGCGGCGGGGGGCGAGCACCGGGGAGCTGTTTTTT. It specifies CASSQERRGASTGELFF.